Each of the 24 T cell receptor beta chains below was sequenced from the same sample in a study of cytomegalovirus exposure and HLA in healthy donors. PCR involved 60 Vbeta and 13 Jbeta primers. Produced via immunoSEQ multiplex PCR; TCRdb's table is partial and in-frame only. The sample lists 65,000 or so clones, around four fifths seen once, with around 2.9% in the top ten. The sample taken for sequencing was PBMCs. These receptor sequences come from a girl between 5 and 17 years old in good health and CMV-seropositive.

The rearrangement links TRBV30 to TRBJ2-1; no reliable D call. V lost 2 bases to trimming and J lost 8 bases, with 13 bases between them. The CDR3 is made up of 13 amino acids. Germline loops: CDR1 GTSNPN, CDR2 SVGIG (reference sequence). Written as DNA, the CDR3 is TGTGCCTGGAGTCCGGATCTCAGCGATGAGCAGTTCTTC. Translated: CAWSPDLSDEQFF. The full variable domain, rest sourced from reference TRBV30 and TRBJ2-1, is SQTIHQWPATLVQPVGSPLSLECTVEGTSNPNLYWYRQAAGRGLQLLFYSVGIGQISSEVPQNLSASRPQDRQFILSSKKLLLSDSGFYLCAWSPDLSDEQFFGPGTRLTVL.

V and J are TRBV11-2 and TRBJ1-6; tentatively, D is TRBD1 (6 bases). The germline gives CDR1 SGHAT, CDR2 FQNNGV. Trimming removed 5 bases from V and 7 bases from J, with 15 bases in between. This CDR3 comprises 15 residues. Here the CDR3 reads CASSGIRGGNSPLHF. The CDR3 coding sequence is TGTGCCAGCAGCGGCATCAGGGGCGGGAATTCACCCCTCCACTTT.

This clone was counted once. The rearrangement uses TRBV27 and TRBJ2-5; no reliable D call. V lost 4 bases and J 5 bases, leaving 11 bases between the germline ends. CDR1 is MNHEY, CDR2 SMNVEV, per germline (reference sequence). This CDR3 has 13 amino acids. Here the CDR3 reads CASSSSRWETQYF. The DNA for the CDR3 is TGTGCCAGCAGTTCCTCTAGGTGGGAGACCCAGTACTTC.

The chain employs TRBV28 and TRBJ2-7; TRBD2 agrees at 8 bases. The CDR3 covers 13 residues. Germline-derived CDR1 and CDR2 are MDHEN and SYDVKM. Trimming at V came to 7 bases and at J to 2 bases, leaving 4 bases not matched to a gene. This CDR3 reads CASTGGTPYEQYF. The CDR3 DNA is TGTGCCAGCACGGGGGGGACCCCCTACGAGCAGTACTTC.

This clone has only one observation. The V call is TRBV5-8, the J call TRBJ1-4, with D possibly being TRBD1 (6 bases). V lost 0 bases, J lost 6 bases, and 15 bases lay in between. Germline CDR1 is SGHTS and CDR2 is YDEGEE. The CDR3 is 16 residues long. This CDR3 reads CASSLGLAGEYEKLFF. CDR3 nucleotide sequence: TGTGCCAGCAGCTTGGGTTTGGCAGGGGAGTATGAAAAACTGTTTTTT.

The CDR3 is CASSPPDNSGEKLFF. CDR3 nucleotides: TGTGCCAGCTCACCACCGGATAACTCGGGTGAAAAACTGTTTTTT. This chain links TRBV18 with TRBJ1-4; D is uncertain. With 0 bases removed from V and 7 bases from J, the gap between germline ends came to 12 bases. This CDR3 has 15 amino acids. Germline values: CDR1 KGHSH, CDR2 LQKENI.

The J gene is TRBJ2-2, the V gene TRBV5-1; D is ambiguous. The CDR3 loop spans 16 amino acids. With 4 bases removed from V and 2 bases from J, the gap between germline ends came to 15 bases. Germline loops: CDR1 SGHRS, CDR2 YFSETQ. CDR3 amino acids: CASSPPSSGNTGELFF. CDR3 bases: TGCGCCAGCAGCCCTCCTTCTAGTGGTAACACCGGGGAGCTGTTTTTT.

This chain joins TRBV19 and TRBJ2-7; D perhaps matches TRBD2 (6 bases). The CDR3 has 14 amino acids. The germline V gene has CDR1 LNHDA and CDR2 SQIVND (reference sequence). The V and J ends lost 2 bases and 4 bases respectively, with 12 bases between them. DNA for the CDR3: TGTGCCAGTAGTATATCCGGGACTCTTTACGAGCAGTACTTC. The encoded protein is CASSISGTLYEQYF.

The V call is TRBV30, the J call TRBJ2-2; unclear D gene. Germline CDR1 reads GTSNPN; CDR2 reads SVGIG (reference sequence). V dropped 3 bases and J dropped 3 bases, with 11 bases sitting between them. This CDR3 contains 14 residues. The CDR3, as DNA: TGTGCCTGGAGCCAGGTTTTGGACACCGGGGAGCTGTTTTTT. Its translation: CAWSQVLDTGELFF.

The chain carries TRBV6-6 and TRBJ2-3; D is possibly TRBD1 (6 bases). Germline CDR1 MNHNY, CDR2 SVGAGI (reference sequence). V was shortened by 0 bases and J by 6 bases, with 13 bases between the two germline ends. The CDR3 is 15 residues long. The CDR3 protein is CASSYSRQGSDTQYF. The CDR3 nucleotides read TGTGCCAGCAGTTACTCGAGGCAGGGGAGTGATACGCAGTATTTT.

This clone was counted once. The genes are TRBV29-1 and TRBJ1-1; no definite D call. Germline CDR1 and CDR2: SQVTM and ANQGSEA. V lost 7 bases and J lost 6, with 15 bases in between. The CDR3 has 12 residues. CDR3 amino acids: CSALLTGSEAFF. Here the CDR3 DNA reads TGCAGCGCCCTACTGACCGGGTCTGAAGCTTTCTTT.

This clone was recorded a few times. This chain connects TRBV15 to TRBJ1-5; 8 bases fit TRBD1. Germline trimming cut 6 bases from V and 5 bases from J; bases unmatched to any gene: 6. CDR1 LNHNV and CDR2 YYDKDF come from the germline V gene (reference sequence). CDR3 length: 14 amino acids. The CDR3 sequence: CATSWDRRDQPQHF. The CDR3 region has the DNA TGTGCCACCAGTTGGGACAGGAGGGATCAGCCCCAGCATTTT.

This chain links TRBV10-1 with TRBJ2-1; 8 bases map to TRBD2. The CDR3 is 13 amino acids. Losses at the gene ends were 4 bases for V and 6 bases for J; bases not matched to a gene: 2. Germline CDR1 reads WNHNN; CDR2 reads SYGVQD (reference sequence). The CDR3 loop is CASSAGTSNEQFF. As DNA, the CDR3 is TGCGCCAGCAGTGCCGGGACTAGCAATGAGCAGTTCTTC.

V and J are TRBV5-1 and TRBJ2-3; 7 positions agree with TRBD1. Looked up from germline, CDR1 is SGHRS and CDR2 is YFSETQ. This CDR3 has 14 amino acids. The V segment lost 4 bases and the J segment 2 bases; nucleotides outside the gene matches: 4. The DNA of the CDR3 is TGCGCCAGCAGCAAGGGACAGCACACAGATACGCAGTATTTT. Translation: CASSKGQHTDTQYF.

This chain uses TRBV28 with TRBJ2-1; TRBD2 agrees at 8 bases. The CDR3 extends over 13 amino acids. J was trimmed by 4 bases and V by 8 bases; bases with no gene match: 4. Looked up from germline, CDR1 is MDHEN and CDR2 is SYDVKM. CDR3 nucleotide sequence: TGTGCCAGCGAGAAGCGGGGGTACAATGAGCAGTTCTTC. Protein sequence: CASEKRGYNEQFF.

V and J are TRBV7-2 and TRBJ1-6; 7 nucleotides agree with TRBD1. The V and J ends lost 5 bases and 9 bases, in that order; junction bases with no gene match: 13. The germline V gene encodes CDR1 SGHTA and CDR2 FQGNSA. There are 16 residues in the CDR3. CDR3 amino acids: CASSAQTGTVSSPLHF. The CDR3 bases are TGTGCCAGCAGCGCTCAAACCGGGACAGTAAGTTCACCCCTCCACTTT.

The chain couples TRBV4-1 to TRBJ2-2; D gene uncertain. V gave up 1 base and J gave up 1 base, with 16 bases separating them. Germline V CDR1 and CDR2: MGHRA, YSYEKL. The CDR3 has 18 residues. The CDR3 DNA follows: TGCGCCAGCAGCCAAGGGCTCCTGAGCGAAGAGAACACCGGGGAGCTGTTTTTT. Translation gives CASSQGLLSEENTGELFF.

The V and J genes are TRBV7-9 and TRBJ2-7, with 9 bases that match TRBD1. The V segment lost 4 bases and the J segment 2 bases; nucleotides outside the gene matches: 0. Per germline, CDR1 SEHNR and CDR2 FQNEAQ (reference sequence). This CDR3 has 13 residues. CDR3 DNA sequence: TGTGCCAGCAGCTGGGACAGGGCCTACGAGCAGTACTTC. It yields the protein CASSWDRAYEQYF. The whole variable domain, remainder taken from reference TRBV7-9 and TRBJ2-7, is DTGVSQNPRHKITKRGQNVTFRCDPISEHNRLYWYRQTLGQGPEFLTYFQNEAQLEKSRLLSDRFSAERPKGSFSTLEIQRTEQGDSAMYLCASSWDRAYEQYFGPGTRLTVT.

V and J are TRBV6-4 and TRBJ1-5, with D maybe TRBD1 (6 bases). The germline CDR1 and CDR2 sequences are MRHNA and SNTAGT. CDR3 size: 15 residues. V was cut by 0 bases and J by 3 bases, with 9 bases left in between. CDR3 loop: CASSDSAGDNQPQHF. The CDR3 nucleotides are TGTGCCAGCAGTGACTCCGCAGGGGACAATCAGCCCCAGCATTTT.

The J gene is TRBJ2-3, the V gene TRBV30; D is unclear. V was clipped by 0 bases and J by 3 bases, with 10 bases between them. The CDR3 is made up of 14 amino acids. Germline V lookup: CDR1 GTSNPN, CDR2 SVGIG (reference sequence). The CDR3 sequence: CAWSVRSGTDTQYF. The CDR3 DNA reads TGTGCCTGGAGTGTGCGGAGTGGGACAGATACGCAGTATTTT.

In its sample, this clone was seen once. J is TRBJ1-1 and V is TRBV4-1; possibly TRBD1 for D (5 bases). V dropped 0 bases and J dropped 6 bases, with 23 bases sitting between them. The length of the CDR3 is 18 residues. The germline V gene encodes CDR1 MGHRA and CDR2 YSYEKL. The CDR3 reads CASSQDAPPRVVWAEAFF. The CDR3 DNA reads as TGCGCCAGCAGCCAAGATGCCCCCCCCAGGGTCGTATGGGCTGAAGCTTTCTTT.

The J gene is TRBJ2-7, the V gene TRBV10-1; TRBD1 is a possible D gene (6 bases). CDR1 and CDR2 from the germline V gene are WNHNN and SYGVQD (reference sequence). The germline V and J ends were trimmed by 3 bases and 2 bases, with 11 bases remaining between them. The CDR3 runs 14 residues. CDR3 nucleotide sequence: TGCGCCAGCAGTGACCAGGGGTCAGCCTACGAGCAGTACTTC. Protein: CASSDQGSAYEQYF.

V gene TRBV6-6 combines with J gene TRBJ2-5; D perhaps matches TRBD2 (6 bases). The germline V and J ends were trimmed by 2 bases and 2 bases, with 6 bases remaining between them. This CDR3 is built from 13 residues. CDR1 is MNHNY and CDR2 is SVGAGI in the germline V gene (reference sequence). The CDR3 nucleotides read TGTGCCAGCAGTTACGGGAGGCAAGAGACCCAGTACTTC. This gives the protein CASSYGRQETQYF.

This clone was picked up a small number of times. The V and J genes are TRBV19 and TRBJ2-4, with TRBD1 matching over 9 bases. Germline values: CDR1 LNHDA, CDR2 SQIVND (reference sequence). The ends lost 4 bases at V and 7 bases at J; junction bases unmatched: 8. The CDR3 sequence is 15 residues long. The CDR3 bases are TGTGCCAGTAGTACCGGGACAGGGAGTTCGAACATTCAGTACTTC. It codes for CASSTGTGSSNIQYF. Full variable domain (outside the CDR3, taken from reference TRBV19 and TRBJ2-4): DGGITQSPKYLFRKEGQNVTLSCEQNLNHDAMYWYRQDPGQGLRLIYYSQIVNDFQKGDIAEGYSVSREKKESFPLTVTSAQKNPTAFYLCASSTGTGSSNIQYFGAGTRLSVL.